Listed below are T cell receptor beta chains from one sample, sequenced in a study of blood T cells in healthy people across ages. TCRdb processed the 5' RACE reads anew with MiXCR; each CDR3 protein has one entry. This repertoire shows approximately 810,000 distinct CDR3 sequences, around 26% found once; its top ten account for 17%. The sample taken for sequencing was blood. The receptors come from a woman of 80 years or more in good health. CDR3s include the opening cysteine and the closing phenylalanine or tryptophan. The D gene is left open where the match is weak. A clone size is listed for some rows: how often the clone was seen (once, few, many), or a class if it is expanded.

TRBV6-2/TRBV6-3	TRBJ2-7	TRBD1	many	CASSLPGQGVHEQYF	TGTGCCAGCAGTTTGCCGGGACAGGGGGTCCACGAGCAGTACTTC
TRBV18	TRBJ1-1	.	.	CASSGGGVTEAFF	TGTGCCAGCTCAGGGGGAGGGGTTACTGAAGCTTTCTTT
TRBV6-2/TRBV6-3	TRBJ2-3	.	many	CATKTITDTQYF	TGTGCCACAAAAACAATCACAGATACGCAGTATTTT
TRBV11-2	TRBJ2-3	TRBD1	many	CASSLGQGISDTQYF	TGTGCCAGCAGCCTTGGACAGGGGATCTCAGATACGCAGTATTTT
TRBV27	TRBJ2-3	.	.	CASRTILDTQYF	TGTGCCAGCCGTACTATTCTGGATACGCAGTATTTT
TRBV9	TRBJ1-2	TRBD1	many	CASSPWQGAGYGYTF	TGTGCCAGCAGCCCATGGCAGGGGGCGGGATATGGCTACACCTTC
TRBV10-2	TRBJ2-5	.	many	CATKGSGQETQYF	TGCGCCACCAAAGGATCGGGCCAAGAGACCCAGTACTTC
TRBV20-1	TRBJ1-6	.	.	CSARDSVISPLHF	TGCAGTGCTAGAGATAGTGTTATTTCACCCCTCCACTTT
TRBV4-3	TRBJ1-2	.	many	CASSVSRGYGYTF	TGCGCCAGCAGCGTCTCCAGGGGCTATGGCTACACCTTC
TRBV24-1	TRBJ2-7	.	many	CATSDPRQGDVEQYF	TGTGCCACCAGTGATCCGCGCCAGGGTGATGTCGAGCAGTACTTC
TRBV2	TRBJ1-1	.	few	CASSEEAGLEAFF	TGTGCCAGCAGTGAAGAGGCAGGCCTTGAAGCTTTCTTT
TRBV20-1	TRBJ1-4	TRBD1	.	CSAREGTGTHEKLFF	TGCAGTGCTAGAGAAGGGACAGGGACTCATGAAAAACTGTTTTTT
TRBV20-1	TRBJ1-2	.	.	CSGSHPVDGYTF	TGCAGTGGGTCGCACCCGGTTGATGGCTACACCTTC
TRBV7-8	TRBJ2-1	TRBD1	many	CASRQTGVGEQFF	TGTGCCAGCAGGCAAACAGGGGTGGGTGAGCAGTTCTTC
TRBV5-5	TRBJ1-6	.	.	CASNLRTVINSPLHF	TGTGCCAGCAACCTCCGGACAGTGATTAATTCACCCCTCCACTTT
TRBV20-1	TRBJ2-5	.	many	CSAQDRQETQYF	TGCAGTGCTCAGGACCGTCAAGAGACCCAGTACTTC
TRBV30	TRBJ1-2	.	.	CAWSDPKYHVLAGYTF	TGTGCCTGGAGTGACCCAAAATATCACGTCCTGGCTGGCTACACCTTC
TRBV30	TRBJ1-2	TRBD1	few	CAFRDRGYGYTF	TGTGCCTTCCGGGACAGGGGCTATGGCTACACCTTC
TRBV5-1	TRBJ2-5	.	.	CTSSRDLGREETQYF	TGCACCAGCAGCCGGGACCTGGGCAGAGAAGAGACCCAGTACTTC
TRBV7-2	TRBJ2-1	TRBD1	many	CASSPPGGQGAREQFF	TGTGCCAGCAGCCCTCCCGGGGGACAGGGGGCACGTGAGCAGTTCTTC
TRBV20-1	TRBJ2-5	.	.	CSARLRDVVEETQYF	TGCAGTGCTAGACTCCGGGACGTTGTAGAAGAGACCCAGTACTTC
TRBV20-1	TRBJ2-7	.	many	CSAELGEQYF	TGCAGTGCAGAACTAGGCGAGCAGTACTTC
TRBV20-1	TRBJ2-5	.	.	CSASQEAQYF	TGCAGTGCTAGTCAAGAGGCCCAGTACTTC
TRBV4-3	TRBJ2-3	.	many	CASSQDTSGTDTQYF	TGCGCCAGCAGCCAAGATACTTCAGGGACAGATACGCAGTATTTT
TRBV20-1	TRBJ2-7	TRBD1	.	CSARLPGTGQIFGSYEQYF	TGCAGTGCTAGATTACCTGGGACAGGGCAAATCTTTGGGAGCTACGAGCAGTACTTC
TRBV21-1	TRBJ1-5	.	.	CASSLRGCSNQPQHF	TGTGCCAGCAGCTTAAGGGGGTGTAGCAATCAGCCCCAGCATTTT
TRBV20-1	TRBJ2-3	TRBD2	few	CSAKREGSGGAGDTQYF	TGCAGTGCCAAAAGAGAAGGTAGCGGGGGGGCAGGAGATACGCAGTATTTT